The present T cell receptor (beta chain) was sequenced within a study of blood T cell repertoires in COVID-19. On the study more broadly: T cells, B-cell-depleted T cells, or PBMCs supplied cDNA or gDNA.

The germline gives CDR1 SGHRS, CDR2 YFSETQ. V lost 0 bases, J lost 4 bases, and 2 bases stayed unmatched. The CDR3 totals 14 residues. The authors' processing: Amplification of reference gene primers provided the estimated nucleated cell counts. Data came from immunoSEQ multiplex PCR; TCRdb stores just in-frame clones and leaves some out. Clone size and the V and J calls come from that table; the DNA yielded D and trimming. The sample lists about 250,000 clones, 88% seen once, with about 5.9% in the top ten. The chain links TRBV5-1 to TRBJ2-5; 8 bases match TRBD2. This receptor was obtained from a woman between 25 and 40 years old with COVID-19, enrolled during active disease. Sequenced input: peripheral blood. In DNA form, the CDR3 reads TGCGCCAGCAGCTTGGGGCTAGCGGGAGAGACCCAGTACTTC. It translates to CASSLGLAGETQYF.